The 24 T cell receptor beta chains reported below all come from one sample, sequenced in a study of T-cell memory formation after mild COVID-19. TCRdb itself ran the 5' RACE reads through MiXCR, one entry per CDR3 protein. The sample yields roughly 620,000 distinct CDR3 sequences, more than 15% seen once. The material sequenced was PBMCs or a T cell subset sorted from them (not recorded which). Source of these receptors: an adult woman who had mild COVID-19 (a few samples of this study predate the infection). Cell type and time point are not known.

This clonotype was found a few times. CDR3: CASSARQGRETQYF. CDR3 bases: TGTGCCAGCAGCGCCCGACAGGGGCGAGAGACCCAGTACTTC. The chain uses TRBV7-2 and TRBJ2-5, with 8 bases fitting TRBD1. The CDR3 runs 14 residues. With 5 bases clipped from V and 4 bases from J, the junction kept 6 bases outside the gene matches. The V gene's germline CDR1 is SGHTA and CDR2 FQGNSA.

V usage is TRBV30 and J usage is TRBJ2-1; 8 bases are shared with TRBD2. J lost 5 bases, V lost 0 bases, and 3 bases had no gene match. Germline V CDR1 and CDR2: GTSNPN, SVGIG (reference sequence). This CDR3 is 14 amino acids long. CDR3 nucleotide sequence: TGTGCCTGGAGTGTCCCAGCGGGGGACAATGAGCAGTTCTTC. Protein sequence: CAWSVPAGDNEQFF.

V is TRBV7-8 and J is TRBJ2-1, with unresolved D. V lost 1 base, J lost 2 bases, and 12 bases lay in between. The CDR3 runs 16 residues. Germline CDR1 is SGHVS and CDR2 is FQNEAQ. Here the CDR3 DNA reads TGTGCCAGCAGCTTAGGGTACATGGGGACCTACAATGAGCAGTTCTTC. This gives the protein CASSLGYMGTYNEQFF.

This clonotype was counted many times. The chain couples TRBV5-1 to TRBJ1-2; perhaps TRBD1 as D (5 bases). Germline CDR1 SGHRS, CDR2 YFSETQ. CDR3 length equals 14 residues. V was trimmed by 0 bases and J by 2 bases, leaving 8 bases between them. The CDR3 protein is CASSLARGNYGYTF. DNA for the CDR3: TGCGCCAGCAGCTTGGCACGGGGGAACTATGGCTACACCTTC.

The table lists this clonotype with a few counts. The genes are TRBV20-1 and TRBJ2-7, with D possibly TRBD2 on 6 matching bases. This CDR3 region has 13 residues. Per germline, CDR1 DFQATT and CDR2 SNEGSKA (reference sequence). Trimming pared 6 bases from V and 4 bases from J, leaving 16 bases between. CDR3 protein: CSARPEGQYEQYF. CDR3 nucleotides: TGCAGTGCCAGGCCGGAGGGCCAATACGAGCAGTACTTC.

This chain links TRBV12-3 or TRBV12-4 with TRBJ2-1; D not resolved. The V end lost 1 base, the J end lost 10 bases, and 11 bases lay between the germline ends. CDR3 size: 13 residues. The CDR3 region has the DNA TGTGCCAGCAGTTTAGGGGTGGCCACCGAGCAGTTCTTC. Its protein product is CASSLGVATEQFF.

The rearrangement links TRBV12-3 or TRBV12-4 to TRBJ1-2; 7 bases line up with TRBD1. The trim removed 3 bases at V and 8 bases at J, leaving 6 bases unmatched. CDR3 size: 13 residues. The DNA of the CDR3 is TGTGCCAGCAGTTTCCGGGACAGCGCGGGCTACACCTTC. As protein: CASSFRDSAGYTF.

The J gene is TRBJ2-2, the V gene TRBV5-4, with D perhaps matching TRBD1 (6 bases). Germline V gene data show CDR1 as SGHNT and CDR2 as YYREEE (reference sequence). V was trimmed by 5 bases and J by 5 bases, leaving 16 bases between them. The CDR3 covers 15 residues. CDR3 in amino acids: CASSRSPQGTGELFF. The CDR3 DNA follows: TGTGCCAGCAGTCGGAGTCCTCAGGGGACCGGGGAGCTGTTTTTT. The variable domain in full, completed from reference TRBV5-4 and TRBJ2-2, reads ETGVTQSPTHLIKTRGQQVTLRCSSQSGHNTVSWYQQALGQGPQFIFQYYREEENGRGNFPPRFSGLQFPNYSSELNVNALELDDSALYLCASSRSPQGTGELFFGEGSRLTVL.

This clonotype has just a few counts. The V gene is TRBV6-1, the J gene TRBJ1-1; TRBD1 might be the D (5 bases). V was clipped by 0 bases and J by 4 bases, with 9 bases between them. The CDR3 consists of 14 residues. Germline CDR1 and CDR2: MNHNS and SASEGT. CDR3 loop: CASSEAGGLTEAFF. The CDR3 DNA follows: TGTGCCAGCAGTGAAGCGGGGGGACTCACTGAAGCTTTCTTT.

As for this clonotype: A read error may explain this, as a much larger clone is one base away. V is TRBV29-1 and J is TRBJ2-3; D call uncertain. The V gene lost 0 bases and the J gene lost 0 bases, with 1 base spanning the gap. The V gene's germline CDR1 is SQVTM and CDR2 ANQGSEA. CDR3 length equals 12 residues. The CDR3 loop is CSVEDSTDTQYF. The CDR3 DNA follows: TGCAGCGTTGAAGACAGCACAGATACGCAGTATTTT.

This clonotype has only a few counts. V gene TRBV15 combines with J gene TRBJ1-5; no reliable D call. This CDR3 has 13 amino acids. Germline CDR1 reads LNHNV; CDR2 reads YYDKDF (reference sequence). Trimming pared 6 bases from V and 4 bases from J, leaving 10 bases between. CDR3 protein: CATRRTENQPQHF. The CDR3 coding sequence is TGTGCCACCAGAAGGACGGAGAATCAGCCCCAGCATTTT.

A few counts support this clonotype. This rearrangement joins TRBV5-1 to TRBJ2-2; D is unresolved. With 3 bases removed from V and 4 bases from J, the gap between germline ends came to 7 bases. Germline CDR1 and CDR2: SGHRS and YFSETQ. The CDR3 spans 13 residues. This CDR3 reads CASSSAFTGELFF. CDR3 DNA: TGCGCCAGCAGCTCCGCATTCACCGGGGAGCTGTTTTTT.

V usage is TRBV20-1 and J usage is TRBJ2-5; 11 positions match TRBD2. Germline V gives CDR1 DFQATT, CDR2 SNEGSKA (reference sequence). The CDR3 spans 14 residues. V gave up 6 bases and J gave up 3 bases; unmatched junction bases: 6. For the CDR3, the DNA is TGCAGTGCGAGTAGCGGGGGGGCGAAAGAGACCCAGTACTTC. This gives the protein CSASSGGAKETQYF.

V and J are TRBV6-5 and TRBJ1-2; D gene unclear. Per the germline V gene, CDR1 is MNHEY and CDR2 is SVGAGI. Trimming stripped 0 bases from V and 4 bases from J, with 9 bases between. CDR3 length: 14 amino acids. DNA of the CDR3: TGTGCCAGCAGTTACTCCGAACGGTTCTATGGCTACACCTTC. This gives the protein CASSYSERFYGYTF.

This clonotype was counted only a few times. V usage is TRBV14 and J usage is TRBJ2-1; D is unresolved. V shed 2 bases and J shed 0 bases, with 8 bases lying between them. The length of the CDR3 is 15 residues. Germline CDR1 reads SGHDN; CDR2 reads FVKESK. This chain's CDR3 is CASSQLSSSYNEQFF. Written as DNA, the CDR3 is TGTGCCAGCAGCCAATTGTCCAGCTCCTACAATGAGCAGTTCTTC.

This sequence joins TRBV10-2 and TRBJ1-2, with D unresolved. Trimming left V 6 bases short and J 4 bases short, with 9 bases between. Germline loops: CDR1 WSHSY, CDR2 SAAADI. The CDR3 has 12 residues. The DNA for the CDR3 is TGCGCCAGCAGCGAGGGCTCCTATGGCTACACCTTC. It codes for CASSEGSYGYTF.

This chain links TRBV7-9 with TRBJ1-1; weak D call: TRBD1 (6 bases). This CDR3 is 14 amino acids long. From germline, CDR1 is SEHNR and CDR2 FQNEAQ (reference sequence). Trimming removed 5 bases from V and 4 bases from J, with 14 bases in between. For the CDR3, the DNA is TGTGCCAGCAGCCCAGGTGGGGGCAGCACTGAAGCTTTCTTT. Translation gives CASSPGGGSTEAFF. The full variable domain, rest sourced from reference TRBV7-9 and TRBJ1-1, is DTGVSQNPRHKITKRGQNVTFRCDPISEHNRLYWYRQTLGQGPEFLTYFQNEAQLEKSRLLSDRFSAERPKGSFSTLEIQRTEQGDSAMYLCASSPGGGSTEAFFGQGTRLTVV.

V and J are TRBV29-1 and TRBJ2-1, with TRBD2 as a possible D gene (6 bases). The CDR3 has 12 amino acids. CDR1 SQVTM and CDR2 ANQGSEA come from the germline V gene. V was shortened by 4 bases and J by 10 bases, with 14 bases between the two germline ends. Written as DNA, the CDR3 is TGCAGCGTTGCCCCCCGAAGCGGGGAGCAGTTCTTC. This sequence encodes CSVAPRSGEQFF.

This clonotype occurred a few times. The rearrangement joins TRBV15 to TRBJ2-5; no definite D call. The CDR3 consists of 13 residues. Germline V CDR1 and CDR2: LNHNV, YYDKDF (reference sequence). Trimming removed 0 bases from V and 5 bases from J, with 7 bases in between. CDR3 residues: CATSRDRVETQYF. In nucleotides, the CDR3 is TGTGCCACCAGCAGAGACAGAGTGGAGACCCAGTACTTC.

This clonotype was found a few times. The CDR3 coding sequence is TGCGCCAGCAGCCAAGGGATAGGGCTGAACACCGGGGAGCTGTTTTTT. Translating it yields CASSQGIGLNTGELFF. The chain has TRBV4-3 and TRBJ2-2; D uncertain. Trimming pared 1 base from V and 1 base from J, leaving 10 bases between. The CDR3 has 16 amino acids. Germline V gives CDR1 LGHNA, CDR2 YSLEER.

This clonotype was counted only a few times. V usage is TRBV20-1 and J usage is TRBJ2-7; perhaps TRBD2 as D (6 bases). The CDR3 loop spans 13 amino acids. Between the trimmed V and J ends, which lost 3 bases and 4 bases, there was a span of 13 bases. Germline CDR1 DFQATT, CDR2 SNEGSKA (reference sequence). The DNA for the CDR3 is TGCAGTGCTAGTCAGGGACTGGCTTACGAGCAGTACTTC. The encoded protein is CSASQGLAYEQYF.

This sequence joins TRBV24-1 and TRBJ2-7; a weak D match, TRBD2 (6 bases). The CDR3 runs to 13 residues. Trimming cost V 5 bases and J 6 bases, with 13 bases left between them. Germline V gene lookup returns CDR1 KGHDR and CDR2 SFDVKD. The CDR3 region is CATSAGGEVEQYF. CDR3 DNA: TGTGCCACCAGTGCAGGAGGGGAGGTCGAGCAGTACTTC.

This clonotype was seen a few times. The chain employs TRBV12-3 or TRBV12-4 and TRBJ2-1, with 7 bases that match TRBD2. J was trimmed by 2 bases and V by 6 bases; bases with no gene match: 7. The CDR3 is 15 amino acids. CDR3 DNA: TGTGCCAGCAGGGCGAAGCGGGGAACCTACAATGAGCAGTTCTTC. Translation: CASRAKRGTYNEQFF.

The rearrangement uses TRBV7-9 and TRBJ2-1, with 9 bases identical to TRBD2. Unmatched junction bases numbered 4, after V lost 7 bases and J lost 3 bases. There are 14 residues in the CDR3. Germline CDR1 and CDR2: SEHNR and FQNEAQ (reference sequence). In nucleotides, the CDR3 is TGTGCCAGCACGCGGGAGGGCCACTACAATGAGCAGTTCTTC. It translates to CASTREGHYNEQFF.